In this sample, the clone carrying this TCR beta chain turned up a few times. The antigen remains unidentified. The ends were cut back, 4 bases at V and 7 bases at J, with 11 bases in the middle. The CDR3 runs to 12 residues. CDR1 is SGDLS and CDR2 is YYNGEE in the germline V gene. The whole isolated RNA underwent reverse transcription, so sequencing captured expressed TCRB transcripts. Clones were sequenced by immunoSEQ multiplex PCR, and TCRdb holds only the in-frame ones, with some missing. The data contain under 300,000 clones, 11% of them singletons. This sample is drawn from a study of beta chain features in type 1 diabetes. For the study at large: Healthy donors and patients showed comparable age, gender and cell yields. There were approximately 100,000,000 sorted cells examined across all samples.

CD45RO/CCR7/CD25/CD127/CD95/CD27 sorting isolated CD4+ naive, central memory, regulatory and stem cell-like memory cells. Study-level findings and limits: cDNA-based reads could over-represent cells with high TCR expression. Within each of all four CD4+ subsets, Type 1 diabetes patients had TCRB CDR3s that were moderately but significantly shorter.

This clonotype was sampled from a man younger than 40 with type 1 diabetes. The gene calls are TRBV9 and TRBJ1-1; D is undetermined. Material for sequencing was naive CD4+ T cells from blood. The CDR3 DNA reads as TGTGCCAGCAGCCCGTGGGGAGGTGAAGCTTTCTTT. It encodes CASSPWGGEAFF.